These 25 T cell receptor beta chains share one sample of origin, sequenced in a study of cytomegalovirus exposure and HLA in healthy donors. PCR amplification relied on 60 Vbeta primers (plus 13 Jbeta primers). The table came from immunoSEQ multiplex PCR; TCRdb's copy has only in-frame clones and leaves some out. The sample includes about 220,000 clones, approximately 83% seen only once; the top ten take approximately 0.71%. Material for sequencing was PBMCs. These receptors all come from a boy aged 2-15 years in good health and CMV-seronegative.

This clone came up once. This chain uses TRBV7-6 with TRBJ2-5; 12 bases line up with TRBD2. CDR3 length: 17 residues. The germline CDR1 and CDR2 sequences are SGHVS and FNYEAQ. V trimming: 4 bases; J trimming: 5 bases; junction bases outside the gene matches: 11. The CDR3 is CASSWLAGGRGSETQYF. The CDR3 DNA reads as TGTGCCAGCAGCTGGCTAGCGGGGGGGCGAGGGTCTGAGACCCAGTACTTC.

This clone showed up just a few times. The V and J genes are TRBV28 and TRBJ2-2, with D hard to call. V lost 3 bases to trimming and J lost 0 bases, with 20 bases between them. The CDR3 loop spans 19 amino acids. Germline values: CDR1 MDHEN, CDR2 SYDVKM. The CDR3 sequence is CASSLTRLLTKANTGELFF. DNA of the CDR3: TGTGCCAGCAGTTTGACGCGACTCCTAACTAAGGCGAACACCGGGGAGCTGTTTTTT. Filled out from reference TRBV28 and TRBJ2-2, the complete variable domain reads DVKVTQSSRYLVKRTGEKVFLECVQDMDHENMFWYRQDPGLGLRLIYFSYDVKMKEKGDIPEGYSVSREKKERFSLILESASTNQTSMYLCASSLTRLLTKANTGELFFGEGSRLTVL.

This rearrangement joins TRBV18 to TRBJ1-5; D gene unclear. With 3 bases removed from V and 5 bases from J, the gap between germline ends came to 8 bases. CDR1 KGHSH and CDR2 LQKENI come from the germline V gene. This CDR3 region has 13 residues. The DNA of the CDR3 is TGTGCCAGCTCACCTCACAGTGATCAGCCCCAGCATTTT. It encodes CASSPHSDQPQHF.

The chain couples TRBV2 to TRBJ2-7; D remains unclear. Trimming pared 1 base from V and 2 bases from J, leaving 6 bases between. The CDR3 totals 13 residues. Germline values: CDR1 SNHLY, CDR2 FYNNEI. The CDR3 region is CASSEDRTYEQYF. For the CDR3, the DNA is TGTGCCAGCAGTGAAGACAGAACCTACGAGCAGTACTTC.

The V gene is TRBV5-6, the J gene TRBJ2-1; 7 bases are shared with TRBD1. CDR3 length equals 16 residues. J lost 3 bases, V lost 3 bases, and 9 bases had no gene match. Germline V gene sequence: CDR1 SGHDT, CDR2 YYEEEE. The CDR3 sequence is CASSSTGTDFYNEQFF. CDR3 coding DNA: TGTGCCAGCAGCTCGACCGGGACAGACTTCTACAATGAGCAGTTCTTC.

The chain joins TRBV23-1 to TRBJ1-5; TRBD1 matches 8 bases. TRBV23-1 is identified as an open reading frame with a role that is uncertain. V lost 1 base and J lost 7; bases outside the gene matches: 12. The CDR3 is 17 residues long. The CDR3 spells CASSQYATGTGNQPQHF. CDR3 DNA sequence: TGCGCCAGCAGTCAATATGCAACCGGGACAGGAAACCAGCCCCAGCATTTT.

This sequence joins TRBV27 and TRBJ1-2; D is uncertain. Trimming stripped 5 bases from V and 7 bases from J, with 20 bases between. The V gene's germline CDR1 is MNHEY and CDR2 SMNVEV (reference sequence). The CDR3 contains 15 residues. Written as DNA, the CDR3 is TGTGCCAGCAGTACTCACCCTCAAGCTTCCTCTGGCTACACCTTC. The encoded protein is CASSTHPQASSGYTF.

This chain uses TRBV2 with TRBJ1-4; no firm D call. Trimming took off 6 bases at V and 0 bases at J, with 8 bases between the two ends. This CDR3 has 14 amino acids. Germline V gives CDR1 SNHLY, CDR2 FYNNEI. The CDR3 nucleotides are TGTGCCAGCAGCCGCAGTGCAACTAATGAAAAACTGTTTTTT. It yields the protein CASSRSATNEKLFF.

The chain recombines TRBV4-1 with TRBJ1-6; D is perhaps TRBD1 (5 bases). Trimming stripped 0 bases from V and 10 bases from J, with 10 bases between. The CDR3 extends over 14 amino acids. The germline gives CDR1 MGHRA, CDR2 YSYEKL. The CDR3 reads CASSQDRVQSPLHF. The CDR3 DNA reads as TGCGCCAGCAGCCAAGACAGGGTCCAATCACCCCTCCACTTT.

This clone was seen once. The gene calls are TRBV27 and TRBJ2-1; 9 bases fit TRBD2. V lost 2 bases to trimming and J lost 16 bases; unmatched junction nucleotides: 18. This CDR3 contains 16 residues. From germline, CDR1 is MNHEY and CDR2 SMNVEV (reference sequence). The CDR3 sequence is CASSLMGLVTGLAVFF. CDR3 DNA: TGTGCCAGCAGTTTAATGGGCCTTGTGACGGGACTAGCAGTTTTCTTC.

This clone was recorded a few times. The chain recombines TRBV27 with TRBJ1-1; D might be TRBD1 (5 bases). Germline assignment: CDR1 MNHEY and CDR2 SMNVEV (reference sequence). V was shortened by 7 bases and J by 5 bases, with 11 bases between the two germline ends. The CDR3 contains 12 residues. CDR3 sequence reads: CASTVGETEAFF. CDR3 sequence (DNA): TGTGCCAGCACCGTAGGGGAAACTGAAGCTTTCTTT.

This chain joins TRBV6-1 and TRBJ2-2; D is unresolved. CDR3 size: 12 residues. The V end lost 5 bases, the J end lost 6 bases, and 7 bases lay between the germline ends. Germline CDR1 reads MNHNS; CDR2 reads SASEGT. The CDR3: CASSSMPGELFF. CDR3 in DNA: TGTGCCAGCAGTTCTATGCCCGGGGAGCTGTTTTTT.

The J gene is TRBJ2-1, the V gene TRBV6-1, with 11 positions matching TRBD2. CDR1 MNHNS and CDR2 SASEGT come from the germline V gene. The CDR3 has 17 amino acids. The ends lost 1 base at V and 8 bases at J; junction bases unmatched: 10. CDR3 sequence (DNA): TGTGCCAGCAGTGAAGGCCCAACTAGCGGGAGAGGCGATGAGCAGTTCTTC. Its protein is CASSEGPTSGRGDEQFF.

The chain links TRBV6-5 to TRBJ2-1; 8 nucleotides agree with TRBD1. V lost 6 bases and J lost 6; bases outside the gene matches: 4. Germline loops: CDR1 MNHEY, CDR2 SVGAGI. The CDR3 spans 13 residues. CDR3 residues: CASRPTGGNEQFF. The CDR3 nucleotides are TGTGCCAGCAGACCTACAGGGGGCAATGAGCAGTTCTTC.

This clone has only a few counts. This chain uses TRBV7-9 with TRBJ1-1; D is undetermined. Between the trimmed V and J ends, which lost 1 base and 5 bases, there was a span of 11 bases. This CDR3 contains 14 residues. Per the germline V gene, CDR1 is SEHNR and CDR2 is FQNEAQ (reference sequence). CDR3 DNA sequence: TGTGCCAGCAGCTTAGTTATGACGGGTACTGAAGCTTTCTTT. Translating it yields CASSLVMTGTEAFF.

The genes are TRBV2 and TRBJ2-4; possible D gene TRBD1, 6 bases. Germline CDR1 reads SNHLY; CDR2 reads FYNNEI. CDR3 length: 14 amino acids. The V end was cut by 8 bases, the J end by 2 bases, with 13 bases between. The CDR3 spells CASGGDRSKNIQYF. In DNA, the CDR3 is TGTGCCAGCGGAGGTGACAGGTCCAAAAACATTCAGTACTTC.

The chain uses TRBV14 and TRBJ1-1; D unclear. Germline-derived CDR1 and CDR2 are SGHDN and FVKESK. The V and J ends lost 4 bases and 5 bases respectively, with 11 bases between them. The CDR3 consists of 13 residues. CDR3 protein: CASSRDTRTEAFF. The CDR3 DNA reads TGTGCCAGCAGCCGAGATACGAGGACTGAAGCTTTCTTT.

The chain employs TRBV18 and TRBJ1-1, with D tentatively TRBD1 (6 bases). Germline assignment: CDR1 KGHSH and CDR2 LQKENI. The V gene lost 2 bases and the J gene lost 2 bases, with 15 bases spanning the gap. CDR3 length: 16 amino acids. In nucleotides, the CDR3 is TGTGCCAGCTCACCAACCCAAGAGACAGGCAACACTGAAGCTTTCTTT. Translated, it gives CASSPTQETGNTEAFF.

This chain's CDR3 is CASSSPPGHSSGNTIYF. CDR3 coding DNA: TGTGCCAGCAGCTCCCCTCCGGGACATTCCTCTGGAAACACCATATATTTT. V gene TRBV13 combines with J gene TRBJ1-3; possibly TRBD1 for D (6 bases). The CDR3 extends over 17 amino acids. Germline CDR1 and CDR2: PRHDT and FYEKMQ (reference sequence). V was trimmed by 4 bases and J by 0 bases, leaving 16 bases between them.

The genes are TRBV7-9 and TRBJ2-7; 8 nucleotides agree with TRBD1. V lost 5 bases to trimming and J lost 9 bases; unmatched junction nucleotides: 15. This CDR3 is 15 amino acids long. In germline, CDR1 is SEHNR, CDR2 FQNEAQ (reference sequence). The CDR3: CASSHHGQGPLGQYF. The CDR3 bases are TGTGCCAGCAGCCACCACGGACAGGGTCCCTTAGGGCAGTACTTC.

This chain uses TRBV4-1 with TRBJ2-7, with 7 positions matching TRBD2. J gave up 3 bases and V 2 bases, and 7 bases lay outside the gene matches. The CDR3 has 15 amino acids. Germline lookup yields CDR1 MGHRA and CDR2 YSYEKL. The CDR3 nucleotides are TGCGCCAGCAGCCAACCTAGCGGACCACTCTACGAGCAGTACTTC. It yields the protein CASSQPSGPLYEQYF.

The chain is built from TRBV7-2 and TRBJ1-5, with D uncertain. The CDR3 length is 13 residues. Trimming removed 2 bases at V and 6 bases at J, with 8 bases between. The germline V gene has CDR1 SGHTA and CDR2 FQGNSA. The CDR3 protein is CASSLWPLQPQHF. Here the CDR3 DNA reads TGTGCCAGCAGCTTATGGCCGCTTCAGCCCCAGCATTTT.

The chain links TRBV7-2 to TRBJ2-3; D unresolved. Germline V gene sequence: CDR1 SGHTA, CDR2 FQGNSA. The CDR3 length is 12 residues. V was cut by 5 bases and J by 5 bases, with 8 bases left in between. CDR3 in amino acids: CASSLRRDTQYF. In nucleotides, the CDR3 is TGTGCCAGCAGCCTTAGGAGAGATACGCAGTATTTT.

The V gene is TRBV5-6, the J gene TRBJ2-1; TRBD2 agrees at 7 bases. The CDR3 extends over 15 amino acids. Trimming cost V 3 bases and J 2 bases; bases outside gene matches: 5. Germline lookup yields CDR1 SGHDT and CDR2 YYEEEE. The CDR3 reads CASSSSSGPYNEQFF. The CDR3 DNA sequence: TGTGCCAGCAGCTCTAGTAGCGGGCCCTACAATGAGCAGTTCTTC.

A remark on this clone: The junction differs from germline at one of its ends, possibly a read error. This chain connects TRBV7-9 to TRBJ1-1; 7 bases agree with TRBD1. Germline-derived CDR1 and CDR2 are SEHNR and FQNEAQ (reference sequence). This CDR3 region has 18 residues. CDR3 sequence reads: CSSSLGGALVAMNTEAFF. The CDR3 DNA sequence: TGTTCCAGCAGCTTAGGGGGCGCCTTAGTAGCTATGAACACTGAAGCTTTCTTT. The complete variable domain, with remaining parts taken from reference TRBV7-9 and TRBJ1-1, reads DTGVSQNPRHKITKRGQNVTFRCDPISEHNRLYWYRQTLGQGPEFLTYFQNEAQLEKSRLLSDRFSAERPKGSFSTLEIQRTEQGDSAMYLCSSSLGGALVAMNTEAFFGQGTRLTVV.